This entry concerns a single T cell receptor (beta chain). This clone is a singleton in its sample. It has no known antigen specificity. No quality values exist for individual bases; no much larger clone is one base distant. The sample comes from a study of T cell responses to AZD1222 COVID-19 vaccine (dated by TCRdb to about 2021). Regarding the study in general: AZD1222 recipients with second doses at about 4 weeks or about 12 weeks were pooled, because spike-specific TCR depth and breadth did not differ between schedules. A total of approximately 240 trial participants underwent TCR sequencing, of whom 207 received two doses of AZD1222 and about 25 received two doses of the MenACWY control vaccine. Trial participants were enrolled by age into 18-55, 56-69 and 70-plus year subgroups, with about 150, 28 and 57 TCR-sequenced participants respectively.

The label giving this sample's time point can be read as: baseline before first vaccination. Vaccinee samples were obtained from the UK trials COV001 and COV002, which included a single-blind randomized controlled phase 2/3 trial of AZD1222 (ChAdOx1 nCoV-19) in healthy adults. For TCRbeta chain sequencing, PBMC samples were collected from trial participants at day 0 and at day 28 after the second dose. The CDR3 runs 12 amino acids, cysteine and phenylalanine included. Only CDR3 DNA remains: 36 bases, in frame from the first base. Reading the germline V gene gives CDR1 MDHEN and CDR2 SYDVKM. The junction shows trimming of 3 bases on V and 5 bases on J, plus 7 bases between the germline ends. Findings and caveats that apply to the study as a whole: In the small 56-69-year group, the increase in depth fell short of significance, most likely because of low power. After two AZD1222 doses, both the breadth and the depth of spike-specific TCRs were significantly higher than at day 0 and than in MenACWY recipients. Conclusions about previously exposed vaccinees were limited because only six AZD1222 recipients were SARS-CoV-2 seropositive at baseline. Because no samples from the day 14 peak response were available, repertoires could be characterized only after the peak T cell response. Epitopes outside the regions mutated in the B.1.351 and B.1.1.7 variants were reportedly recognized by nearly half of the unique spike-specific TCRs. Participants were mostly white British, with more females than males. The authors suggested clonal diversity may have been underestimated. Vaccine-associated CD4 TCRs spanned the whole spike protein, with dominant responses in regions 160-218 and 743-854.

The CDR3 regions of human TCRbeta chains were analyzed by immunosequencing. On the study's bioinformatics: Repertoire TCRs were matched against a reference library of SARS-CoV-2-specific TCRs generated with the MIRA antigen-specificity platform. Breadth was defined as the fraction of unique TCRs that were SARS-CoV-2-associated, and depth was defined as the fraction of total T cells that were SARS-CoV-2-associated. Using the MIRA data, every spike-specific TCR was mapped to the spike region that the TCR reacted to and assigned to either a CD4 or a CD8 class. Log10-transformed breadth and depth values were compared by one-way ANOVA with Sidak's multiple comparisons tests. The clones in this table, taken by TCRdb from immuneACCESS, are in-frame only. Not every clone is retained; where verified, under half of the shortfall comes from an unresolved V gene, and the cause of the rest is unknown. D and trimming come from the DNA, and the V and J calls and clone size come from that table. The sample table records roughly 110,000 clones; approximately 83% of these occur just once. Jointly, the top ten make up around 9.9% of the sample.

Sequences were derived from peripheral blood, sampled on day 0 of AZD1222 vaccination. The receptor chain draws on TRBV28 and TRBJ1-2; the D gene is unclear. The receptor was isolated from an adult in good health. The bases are TGTGCCAGCAGTTTCCGTGCGTATGGCTACACCTTC. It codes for CASSFRAYGYTF.